This record looks at one T cell receptor (beta chain) sequence and its context. Its antigen remains unknown. This sample is drawn from a study of CD8+CD57+ T cells in acquired aplastic anemia. Looking at the study overall: Sorted cells (CD4+ and CD8+) yielded DNA amounts that averaged 3.2 ug.

TCR beta VDJ and CDR3 profiles were obtained from a genomic DNA template. Each CDR3 protein is one row after TCRdb ran MiXCR on the reads. The profile shows about 150,000 distinct CDR3 sequences, around two fifths of them singletons. Broader study findings: Between patients and controls, CD8+ Simpson's diversity did not vary significantly. There were roughly 28 CD8+ CDR3 sequences that occurred in both patients and controls.

This CDR3 has 16 residues. The V gene's germline CDR1 is MNHEY and CDR2 SVGEGT. Trimming shortened V by 4 bases and J by 5 bases, and 17 bases separated the two germline ends. The chain couples TRBV6-2 or TRBV6-3 to TRBJ2-2; D ambiguous. What was sequenced was sorted CD4+, CD8+, or CD8+CD57+ T cells (not recorded which) from PBMCs. The sequence came from a human donor in good health, serving as a control. In DNA, the CDR3 is TGTGCCAGCAGTTTCGTCCCGGACCTTATTACCGGGGAGCTGTTTTTT. Translating gives CASSFVPDLITGELFF.